The following is a T cell receptor beta chain sequence with its context. The antigen is not known. This sample was included in a study of cytomegalovirus exposure and HLA in healthy donors. Germline CDR1 is ENHRY and CDR2 is SYGVKD. Trimming took 6 bases from V and 9 from J, leaving 12 bases between them. This CDR3 has 13 residues. Study findings and constraints: There were some V segments, including TRBV6-2 and TRBV6-3, excluded as indistinguishable.

PCR employed 60 Vbeta and 13 Jbeta primers. Some clones are missing from TCRdb's copy, which holds only in-frame ones; the method was immunoSEQ multiplex PCR. The sample lists around 150,000 clones; 70% to 80% were seen once. The TCR was taken from a man aged 18 to 30 in good health and CMV-seropositive. The chain joins TRBV10-3 to TRBJ1-6, with a weak D call TRBD1 (6 bases). Sequencing was done on a sample of PBMCs. The DNA for the CDR3 is TGTGCCATCAGCTCCAGGGGTGGTTCACCCCTCCACTTT. Amino acid sequence: CAISSRGGSPLHF.